A selection of T cell receptor beta chains follows, all from one sample in a study of post-analysis software for immune sequencing data. TCRdb re-analysed the PCR reads in MiXCR, keeping a single row per CDR3 protein. The sample yields about 540,000 distinct CDR3 sequences, approximately 31% seen once. The sample consisted of blood. Receptors originate from a girl aged 2-17 years with multiple sclerosis. Both conserved end residues are part of each CDR3. A D gene is named only where the DNA matches it firmly. Only some rows state a clone size, as once, few, many or a class for expanded clones.

V: TRBV7-2
D: -
size: few
J: TRBJ1-5
CDR3: CASSLNMYQPQHF
DNA: TGTGCCAGCAGCTTAAACATGTATCAGCCCCAGCATTTT

V: TRBV4-1
D: -
size: few
J: TRBJ1-2
CDR3: CASSHIQGLQGYTF
DNA: TGCGCCAGCAGCCATATCCAGGGGTTGCAAGGCTACACCTTC

V: TRBV5-1
D: TRBD1
size: -
J: TRBJ1-1
CDR3: CASRRGQLNTEAFF
DNA: TGCGCCAGCAGAAGGGGACAGTTGAACACTGAAGCTTTCTTT

V: TRBV29-1
D: -
size: few
J: TRBJ2-3
CDR3: CSVELAEDTQYF
DNA: TGCAGCGTTGAACTAGCAGAAGATACGCAGTATTTT

V: TRBV3-1
D: -
size: -
J: TRBJ1-2
CDR3: CASSQDRWDYGHTF
DNA: TGTGCCAGCAGCCAAGATCGTTGGGACTATGGCCACACCTTC

V: TRBV12-3/TRBV12-4
D: TRBD1
size: -
J: TRBJ1-2
CDR3: CASSSTWTGGLAGYTF
DNA: TGTGCCAGCAGTTCGACGTGGACAGGGGGATTGGCTGGCTACACCTTC

V: TRBV5-1
D: TRBD2
size: -
J: TRBJ2-7
CDR3: CASSLLSSGDLYEQYF
DNA: TGCGCCAGCAGCTTGTTGTCTAGCGGGGATCTCTACGAGCAGTACTTC

V: TRBV5-5
D: TRBD1
size: -
J: TRBJ2-1
CDR3: CASSWDSPSYNEQFF
DNA: TGTGCCAGCAGCTGGGACAGTCCCTCCTACAATGAGCAGTTCTTC

V: TRBV5-1
D: -
size: -
J: TRBJ2-7
CDR3: CASSPMTGHEQYF
DNA: TGCGCCAGCAGCCCTATGACGGGGCACGAGCAGTACTTC

V: TRBV7-8
D: TRBD1
size: few
J: TRBJ1-4
CDR3: CASSSIRQGGLEKLFF
DNA: TGTGCCAGCAGCTCAATCCGACAGGGGGGACTCGAAAAACTGTTTTTT

V: TRBV6-5
D: TRBD2
size: -
J: TRBJ2-5
CDR3: CASSRPGASGETQYF
DNA: TGTGCCAGCAGTCGCCCGGGGGCTAGCGGGGAGACCCAGTACTTC

V: TRBV6-1
D: TRBD2
size: -
J: TRBJ2-4
CDR3: CASSDTSAVAKNIQYF
DNA: TGTGCCAGCAGTGACACTAGCGCCGTAGCCAAAAACATTCAGTACTTC

V: TRBV6-2/TRBV6-3
D: -
size: few
J: TRBJ2-7
CDR3: CASKEQGPHEQYF
DNA: TGTGCCAGCAAAGAACAGGGACCCCACGAGCAGTACTTC

V: TRBV19
D: TRBD1
size: -
J: TRBJ2-3
CDR3: CASSASRTGKPDTQYF
DNA: TGTGCCAGTAGTGCGTCTAGGACAGGGAAGCCAGATACGCAGTATTTT

V: TRBV7-2
D: -
size: -
J: TRBJ2-3
CDR3: CASSLETRTLDTQYF
DNA: TGTGCCAGCAGCTTAGAGACTCGAACCTTAGATACGCAGTATTTT

V: TRBV20-1
D: TRBD2
size: few
J: TRBJ2-7
CDR3: CSARTSGGYEQYF
DNA: TGCAGTGCCCGGACTAGCGGGGGCTACGAGCAGTACTTC

V: TRBV4-1
D: TRBD2
size: few
J: TRBJ2-1
CDR3: CATASLAGGRVEQFF
DNA: TGCGCCACAGCGTCACTCGCGGGGGGGCGGGTTGAGCAGTTCTTC

V: TRBV5-1
D: -
size: few
J: TRBJ1-4
CDR3: CASSLEGSTNEKLFF
DNA: TGCGCCAGCAGCTTGGAAGGGAGCACTAATGAAAAACTGTTTTTT

V: TRBV2
D: TRBD1
size: once
J: TRBJ2-3
CDR3: CASSWTGEGDTQYF
DNA: TGTGCCAGCAGTTGGACAGGGGAGGGAGATACGCAGTATTTT

V: TRBV12-3/TRBV12-4
D: TRBD1
size: few
J: TRBJ2-5
CDR3: CASSPGDRAVGETQYF
DNA: TGTGCCAGCAGCCCGGGGGACAGGGCGGTGGGTGAGACCCAGTACTTC

V: TRBV10-3
D: TRBD1
size: -
J: TRBJ1-2
CDR3: CAISDLQGNYGYTF
DNA: TGTGCCATCAGTGATCTACAGGGGAACTATGGCTACACCTTC

V: TRBV7-3
D: -
size: many
J: TRBJ2-1
CDR3: CASSLTGTTGGEQFF
DNA: TGTGCCAGCAGCTTAACCGGGACGACTGGAGGTGAGCAGTTCTTC

V: TRBV16
D: -
size: -
J: TRBJ2-7
CDR3: CASSQSVEQYF
DNA: TGTGCCAGCAGCCAATCGGTCGAGCAGTACTTC

V: TRBV5-6
D: -
size: few
J: TRBJ2-1
CDR3: CASSLAGLSSNEQFF
DNA: TGTGCCAGCAGCTTGGCAGGATTATCCTCCAATGAGCAGTTCTTC

V: TRBV5-6
D: -
size: -
J: TRBJ2-3
CDR3: CASSWGSSGTDTQYF
DNA: TGTGCCAGCAGTTGGGGATCCTCCGGCACAGATACGCAGTATTTT

V: TRBV20-1
D: TRBD1
size: -
J: TRBJ2-3
CDR3: CSARAAGQGTDTQYF
DNA: TGCAGTGCTAGAGCCGCGGGACAGGGCACAGATACGCAGTATTTT

V: TRBV5-1
D: TRBD2
size: few
J: TRBJ2-7
CDR3: CASSGLGLAGPGSSYEQYF
DNA: TGCGCCAGCAGCGGCCTGGGACTAGCGGGGCCCGGAAGCTCCTACGAGCAGTACTTC

V: TRBV18
D: -
size: -
J: TRBJ1-2
CDR3: CASSPIDWGYGYTF
DNA: TGTGCCAGCTCACCCATAGACTGGGGCTATGGCTACACCTTC

V: TRBV18
D: -
size: -
J: TRBJ2-2
CDR3: CASSPPGATGELFF
DNA: TGTGCCAGCTCACCACCGGGGGCGACCGGGGAGCTGTTTTTT

V: TRBV27
D: -
size: -
J: TRBJ2-5
CDR3: CASRGSGGWETQYF
DNA: TGTGCCAGCAGGGGGTCGGGGGGCTGGGAGACCCAGTACTTC

V: TRBV7-9
D: -
size: -
J: TRBJ2-4
CDR3: CASSLQNGGALAKNIQYF
DNA: TGTGCCAGCAGCTTACAGAACGGGGGTGCACTAGCCAAAAACATTCAGTACTTC

V: TRBV6-5
D: TRBD2
size: once
J: TRBJ2-3
CDR3: CASTQRGIITDTQYF
DNA: TGTGCCAGCACTCAGCGGGGGATCATCACAGATACGCAGTATTTT

V: TRBV9
D: TRBD1
size: -
J: TRBJ2-2
CDR3: CASSVGRDRARELFF
DNA: TGTGCCAGCAGCGTAGGCCGGGACAGGGCCAGGGAGCTGTTTTTT

V: TRBV29-1
D: -
size: -
J: TRBJ1-1
CDR3: CSAQPFSSRNTEAFF
DNA: TGCAGCGCCCAGCCTTTTTCAAGTCGGAACACTGAAGCTTTCTTT